This T cell receptor (beta chain) was sequenced during a study of CD8+ T cells in alopecia areata. Trimming took off 2 bases at V and 8 bases at J, with 13 bases between the two ends. The CDR3 is 14 residues long. Germline CDR1 MNHEY, CDR2 SVGAGI. This clone was observed once. Once RNA had been extracted, it was reverse transcribed into cDNA to act as the sequencing template. Generated by immunoSEQ multiplex PCR, the TCRdb table keeps only in-frame clones and is missing some. Here the sample spans tens of thousands of clones, 62% being singletons. V and J are TRBV6-5 and TRBJ2-1; D is uncertain. What was sequenced was NKG2D-high CD8+ T cells sorted from blood. This receptor was identified in a human donor with alopecia areata. The CDR3 protein is CASSYSILVDEQFF. The CDR3 coding sequence is TGTGCCAGCAGTTACAGTATCCTCGTCGATGAGCAGTTCTTC.